This T cell receptor (beta chain) came from a study of cytomegalovirus exposure and HLA in healthy donors. Looking at the study overall: The 130 or so validation repertoires, a later analysis reported, used the same platform as the roughly 660 repertoires from the first cohort. Points from the study as a whole: The authors listed 150 to 200 TCR beta chains as cytomegalovirus-associated. The authors confirmed in vitro that a few CMV-associated chains were specific for CMV antigens.

V was trimmed by 3 bases and J by 0 bases, leaving 8 bases between them. CDR1 is SQVTM, CDR2 ANQGSEA, per germline. There are 13 residues in the CDR3. As concerns this clone: Its antigen is currently unknown.

Assay used: immunoSEQ multiplex PCR; TCRdb lists only in-frame clones, some missing. Altogether 300,000 to 350,000 clones are present, around 90% being singletons, with the ten largest covering about 0.96%. From the roughly 120-subject validation cohort, which was separate from the roughly 710-subject first cohort, the donors were drawn. V usage is TRBV29-1 and J usage is TRBJ1-1; D remains ambiguous. The origin of this receptor is a man younger than 45 in good health and CMV-seronegative. What was sequenced was PBMCs. CDR3 sequence reads: CSVEGTVNTEAFF. The CDR3 DNA follows: TGCAGCGTTGAGGGCACAGTGAACACTGAAGCTTTCTTT.